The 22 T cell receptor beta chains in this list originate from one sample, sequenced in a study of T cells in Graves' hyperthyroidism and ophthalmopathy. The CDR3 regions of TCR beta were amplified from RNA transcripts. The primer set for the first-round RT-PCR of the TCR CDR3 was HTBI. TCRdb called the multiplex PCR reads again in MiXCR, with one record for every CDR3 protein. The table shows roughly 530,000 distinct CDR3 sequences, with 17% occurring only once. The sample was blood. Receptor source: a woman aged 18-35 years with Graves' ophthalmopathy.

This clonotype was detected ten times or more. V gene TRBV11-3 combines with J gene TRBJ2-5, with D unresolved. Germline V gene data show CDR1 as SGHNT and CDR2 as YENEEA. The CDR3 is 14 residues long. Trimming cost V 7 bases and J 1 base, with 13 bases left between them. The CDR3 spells CASTPTVLQETQYF. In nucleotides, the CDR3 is TGTGCCAGCACCCCGACCGTCCTCCAAGAGACCCAGTACTTC.

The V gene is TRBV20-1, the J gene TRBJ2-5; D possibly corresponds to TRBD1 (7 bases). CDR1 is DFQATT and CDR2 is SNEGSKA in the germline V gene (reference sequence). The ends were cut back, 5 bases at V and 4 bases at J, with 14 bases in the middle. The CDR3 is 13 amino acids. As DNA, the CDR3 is TGCAGTGCTTGGAGGGGGCCCTTAGAGACCCAGTACTTC. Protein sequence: CSAWRGPLETQYF.

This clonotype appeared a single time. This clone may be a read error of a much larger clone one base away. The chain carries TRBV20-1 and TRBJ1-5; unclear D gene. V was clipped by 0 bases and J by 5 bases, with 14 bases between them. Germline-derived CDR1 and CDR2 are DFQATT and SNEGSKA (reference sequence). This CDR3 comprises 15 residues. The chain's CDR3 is CSARDPGGYYQPQHF. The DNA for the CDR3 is TGCAGTGCTAGAGATCCGGGCGGCTACTATCAGCCCCAGCATTTT.

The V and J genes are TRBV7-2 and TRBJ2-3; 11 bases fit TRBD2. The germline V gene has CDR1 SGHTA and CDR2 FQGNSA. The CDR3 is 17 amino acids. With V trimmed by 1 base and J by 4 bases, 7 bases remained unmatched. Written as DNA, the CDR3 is TGTGCCAGCAGCTTAGAACTAGCGGGAGTAGGGTCAGATACGCAGTATTTT. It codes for CASSLELAGVGSDTQYF.

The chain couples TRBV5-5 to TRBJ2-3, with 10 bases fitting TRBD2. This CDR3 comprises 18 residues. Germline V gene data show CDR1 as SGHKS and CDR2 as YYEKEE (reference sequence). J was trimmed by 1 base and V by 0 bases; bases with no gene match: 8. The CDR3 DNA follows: TGTGCCAGCAGCTTGGTCCGGCTAGCGGGAGTGGGCACAGATACGCAGTATTTT. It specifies CASSLVRLAGVGTDTQYF.

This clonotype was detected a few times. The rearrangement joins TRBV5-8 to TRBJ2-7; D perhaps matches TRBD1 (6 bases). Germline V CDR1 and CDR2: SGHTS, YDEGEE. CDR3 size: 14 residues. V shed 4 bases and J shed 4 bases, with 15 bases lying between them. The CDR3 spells CASSAGVGMYEQYF. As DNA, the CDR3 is TGTGCCAGCAGCGCAGGGGTTGGTATGTACGAGCAGTACTTC.

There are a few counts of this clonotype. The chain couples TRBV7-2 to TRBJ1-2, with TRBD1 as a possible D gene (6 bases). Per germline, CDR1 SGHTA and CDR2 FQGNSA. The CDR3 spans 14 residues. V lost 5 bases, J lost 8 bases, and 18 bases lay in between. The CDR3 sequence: CASSPRTVAGGYTF. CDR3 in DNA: TGTGCCAGCAGCCCACGGACAGTTGCAGGCGGCTACACCTTC.

The CDR3 sequence is CASGTASYEQYF. The DNA for the CDR3 is TGTGCCAGCGGGACGGCTTCCTACGAGCAGTACTTC. V usage is TRBV14 and J usage is TRBJ2-7; the D gene could be TRBD1 or TRBD2 (5 bases each). V was shortened by 8 bases and J by 1 base, with 9 bases between the two germline ends. This CDR3 contains 12 residues. Germline V lookup: CDR1 SGHDN, CDR2 FVKESK.

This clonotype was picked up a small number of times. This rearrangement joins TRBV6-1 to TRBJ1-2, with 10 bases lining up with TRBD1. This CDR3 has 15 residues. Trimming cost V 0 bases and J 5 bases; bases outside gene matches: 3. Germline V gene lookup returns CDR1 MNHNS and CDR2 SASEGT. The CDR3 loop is CASSEAGQGIYGYTF. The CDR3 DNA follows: TGTGCCAGCAGTGAAGCGGGACAGGGGATATATGGCTACACCTTC.

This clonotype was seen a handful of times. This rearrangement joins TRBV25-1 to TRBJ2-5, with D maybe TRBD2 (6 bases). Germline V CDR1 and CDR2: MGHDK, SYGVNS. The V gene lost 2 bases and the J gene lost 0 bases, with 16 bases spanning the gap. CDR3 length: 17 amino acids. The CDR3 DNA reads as TGTGCCAGCAGTGAAGAGGCGGGATGGAAGTACCAAGAGACCCAGTACTTC. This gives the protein CASSEEAGWKYQETQYF.

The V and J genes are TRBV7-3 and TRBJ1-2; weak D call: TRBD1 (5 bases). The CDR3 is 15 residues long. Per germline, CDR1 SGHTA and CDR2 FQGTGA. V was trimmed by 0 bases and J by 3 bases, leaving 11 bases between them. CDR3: CASSLTGRGDYGYTF. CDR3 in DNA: TGTGCCAGCAGCTTAACGGGGAGGGGAGACTATGGCTACACCTTC.

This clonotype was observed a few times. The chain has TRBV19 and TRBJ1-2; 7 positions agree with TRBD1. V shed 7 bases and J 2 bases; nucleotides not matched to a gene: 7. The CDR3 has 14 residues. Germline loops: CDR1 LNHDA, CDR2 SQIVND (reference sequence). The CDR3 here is CASNPGTANYGYTF. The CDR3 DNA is TGTGCCAGTAATCCCGGGACAGCCAACTATGGCTACACCTTC.

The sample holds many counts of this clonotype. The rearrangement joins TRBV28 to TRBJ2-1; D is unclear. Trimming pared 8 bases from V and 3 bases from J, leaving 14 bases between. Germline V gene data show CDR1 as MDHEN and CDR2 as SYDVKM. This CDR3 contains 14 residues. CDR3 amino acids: CASATGADYNEQFF. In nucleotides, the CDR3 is TGTGCCAGCGCCACCGGTGCAGACTACAATGAGCAGTTCTTC.

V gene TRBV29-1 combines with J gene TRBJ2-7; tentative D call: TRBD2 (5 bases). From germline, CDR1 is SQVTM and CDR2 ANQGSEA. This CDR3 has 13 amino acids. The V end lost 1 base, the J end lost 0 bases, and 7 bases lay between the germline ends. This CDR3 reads CSVEVGSSYEQYF. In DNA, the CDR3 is TGCAGCGTTGAAGTGGGGAGCTCCTACGAGCAGTACTTC.

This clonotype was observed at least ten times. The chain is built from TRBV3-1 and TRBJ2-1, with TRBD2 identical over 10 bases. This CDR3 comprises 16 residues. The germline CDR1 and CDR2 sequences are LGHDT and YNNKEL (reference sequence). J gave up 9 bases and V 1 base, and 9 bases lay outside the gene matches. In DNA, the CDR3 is TGTGCCAGCAGCCAAGTCGCTAGCGGGAGTTTAGTTGAGCAGTTCTTC. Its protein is CASSQVASGSLVEQFF.

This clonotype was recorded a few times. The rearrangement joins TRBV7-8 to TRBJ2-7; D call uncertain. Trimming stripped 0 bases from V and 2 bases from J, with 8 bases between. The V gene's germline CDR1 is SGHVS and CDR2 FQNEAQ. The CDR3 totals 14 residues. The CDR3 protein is CASSLARPTYEQYF. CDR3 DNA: TGTGCCAGCAGCTTAGCGAGACCTACCTACGAGCAGTACTTC.

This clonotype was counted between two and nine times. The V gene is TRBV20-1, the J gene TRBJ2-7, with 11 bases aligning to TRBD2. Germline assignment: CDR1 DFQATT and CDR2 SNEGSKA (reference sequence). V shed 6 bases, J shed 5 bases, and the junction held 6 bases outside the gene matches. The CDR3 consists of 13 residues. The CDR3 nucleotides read TGCAGTGCCGAGGGACTAGCGGTCCACGAGCAGTACTTC. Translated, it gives CSAEGLAVHEQYF.

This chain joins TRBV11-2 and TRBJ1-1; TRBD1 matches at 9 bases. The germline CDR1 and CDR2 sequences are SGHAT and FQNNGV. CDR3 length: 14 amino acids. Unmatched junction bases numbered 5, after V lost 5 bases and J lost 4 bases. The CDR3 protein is CASSGQGRPTEAFF. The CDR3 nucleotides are TGTGCCAGCAGCGGACAGGGGCGGCCCACTGAAGCTTTCTTT.

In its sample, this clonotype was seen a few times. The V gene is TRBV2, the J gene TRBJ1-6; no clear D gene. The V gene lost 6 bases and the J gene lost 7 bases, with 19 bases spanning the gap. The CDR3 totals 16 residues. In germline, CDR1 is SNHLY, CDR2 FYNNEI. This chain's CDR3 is CASSSGSQSGNSPLHF. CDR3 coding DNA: TGTGCCAGCAGCTCCGGGTCCCAAAGCGGGAATTCACCCCTCCACTTT.

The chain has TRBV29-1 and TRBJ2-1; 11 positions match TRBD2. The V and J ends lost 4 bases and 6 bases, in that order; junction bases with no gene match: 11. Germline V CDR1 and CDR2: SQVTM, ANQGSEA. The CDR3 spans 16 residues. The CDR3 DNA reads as TGCAGCGTTGGTCCCTTTACTAGCGGGAGTTTCAATGAGCAGTTCTTC. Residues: CSVGPFTSGSFNEQFF.

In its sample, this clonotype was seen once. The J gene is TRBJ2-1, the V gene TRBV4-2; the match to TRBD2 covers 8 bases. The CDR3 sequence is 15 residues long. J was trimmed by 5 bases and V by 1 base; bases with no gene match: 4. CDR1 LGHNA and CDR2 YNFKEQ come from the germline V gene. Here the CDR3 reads CASSQVGTRDNEQFF. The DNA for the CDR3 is TGTGCCAGCAGCCAAGTCGGGACTAGAGACAATGAGCAGTTCTTC.

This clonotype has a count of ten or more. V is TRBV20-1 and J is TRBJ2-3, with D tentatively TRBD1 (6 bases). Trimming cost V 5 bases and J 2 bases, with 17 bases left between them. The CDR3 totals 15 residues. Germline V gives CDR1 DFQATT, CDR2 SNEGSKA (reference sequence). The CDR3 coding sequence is TGCAGTGCTGGACGGACAGCCGACCCCACAGATACGCAGTATTTT. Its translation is CSAGRTADPTDTQYF.